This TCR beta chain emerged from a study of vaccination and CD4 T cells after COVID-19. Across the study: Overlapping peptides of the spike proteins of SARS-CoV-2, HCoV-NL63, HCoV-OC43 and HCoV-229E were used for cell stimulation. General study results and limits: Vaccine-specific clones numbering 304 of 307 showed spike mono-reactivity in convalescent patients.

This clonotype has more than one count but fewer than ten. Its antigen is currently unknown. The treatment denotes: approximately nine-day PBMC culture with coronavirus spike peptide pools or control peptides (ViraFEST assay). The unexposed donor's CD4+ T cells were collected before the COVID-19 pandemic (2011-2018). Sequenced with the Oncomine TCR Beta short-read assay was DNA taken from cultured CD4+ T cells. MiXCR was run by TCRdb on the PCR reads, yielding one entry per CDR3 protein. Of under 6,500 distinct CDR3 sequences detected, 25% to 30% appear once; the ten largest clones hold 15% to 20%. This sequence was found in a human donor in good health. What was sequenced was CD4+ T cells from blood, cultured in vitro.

CDR3 amino acids: CASSLGIGDTSYYGYTF. CDR3 DNA sequence: TGTGCCAGCAGCTTAGGAATAGGGGACACCTCTTACTATGGCTACACCTTC. This sequence joins TRBV7-8 and TRBJ1-2; a possible D gene is TRBD1 (6 bases). The CDR3 consists of 17 residues. In germline, CDR1 is SGHVS, CDR2 FQNEAQ. Trimming cost V 1 base and J 3 bases, with 18 bases left between them.